Listed here are 26 T cell receptor beta chains from one sample, sequenced in a study of blood T cell repertoires in COVID-19. Repertoires were generated with immunoSEQ multiplex PCR, while TCRdb's copy carries only in-frame clones and drops some. The sample lists a few hundred thousand clones, 85% to 90% occurring once. Material for sequencing was PBMCs or T cells enriched from blood (not recorded which). The receptor source for this set is a woman aged 18-29 years who had recovered from COVID-19.

This rearrangement joins TRBV2 to TRBJ1-2; TRBD1 is a possible D gene (6 bases). The CDR3 runs to 16 residues. Between the trimmed V and J ends, which lost 1 base and 2 bases, there was a span of 14 bases. Germline-derived CDR1 and CDR2 are SNHLY and FYNNEI. The CDR3 bases are TGTGCCAGCAGTGAAGGACTTCAGGGGACCAACTATGGCTACACCTTC. Translated: CASSEGLQGTNYGYTF.

The V call is TRBV29-1, the J call TRBJ2-5, with TRBD1 identical over 7 bases. CDR3 length equals 14 residues. Per germline, CDR1 SQVTM and CDR2 ANQGSEA. V gave up 6 bases and J gave up 5 bases; unmatched junction bases: 12. CDR3 region: CSVPTTGVTETQYF. The CDR3, as DNA: TGCAGCGTGCCGACAACAGGGGTGACCGAGACCCAGTACTTC.

The chain links TRBV2 to TRBJ2-7; 8 bases map to TRBD1. This CDR3 is built from 13 residues. Germline CDR1 SNHLY, CDR2 FYNNEI. Trimming removed 3 bases from V and 4 bases from J; junction bases left unmatched: 2. The CDR3 DNA reads as TGTGCCAGCAGTGATACAGGGGGTTACGAGCAGTACTTC. Its protein is CASSDTGGYEQYF. Complete variable domain (other parts from reference TRBV2 and TRBJ2-7): EPEVTQTPSHQVTQMGQEVILRCVPISNHLYFYWYRQILGQKVEFLVSFYNNEISEKSEIFDDQFSVERPDGSNFTLKIRSTKLEDSAMYFCASSDTGGYEQYFGPGTRLTVT.

The chain has TRBV30 and TRBJ2-1, with TRBD2 matching over 8 bases. V shed 4 bases, J shed 8 bases, and the junction held 7 bases outside the gene matches. The CDR3 sequence is 13 residues long. Germline loops: CDR1 GTSNPN, CDR2 SVGIG (reference sequence). This chain's CDR3 is CAWNPGGADEQFF. CDR3 coding DNA: TGTGCCTGGAACCCCGGGGGGGCCGATGAGCAGTTCTTC.

This sequence joins TRBV18 and TRBJ2-3; TRBD2 matches 8 bases. Looked up from germline, CDR1 is KGHSH and CDR2 is LQKENI. Trimming took 5 bases from V and 0 from J; bases not matched to a gene: 13. There are 18 residues in the CDR3. The CDR3: CASSTLPRGVPSTDTQYF. CDR3 sequence (DNA): TGTGCCAGCTCAACACTACCGCGGGGGGTTCCTAGCACAGATACGCAGTATTTT.

The rearrangement links TRBV25-1 to TRBJ1-2; 9 bases map to TRBD1. Germline V gene data show CDR1 as MGHDK and CDR2 as SYGVNS. V shed 6 bases, J shed 8 bases, and the junction held 10 bases outside the gene matches. CDR3 length: 14 residues. CDR3 bases: TGTGCCAGCAGCTCCGGGACAGGGAGGTCCGGCTACACCTTC. Translation: CASSSGTGRSGYTF.

The rearrangement uses TRBV4-1 and TRBJ1-2, with D tentatively TRBD1 (5 bases). The CDR3 runs 13 residues. V gave up 1 base and J gave up 8 bases, with 11 bases separating them. CDR1 and CDR2 (germline): MGHRA, YSYEKL. Written as DNA, the CDR3 is TGCGCCAGCAGCCAAGTCCAGGGTTTAGGCTACACCTTC. This gives the protein CASSQVQGLGYTF.

This chain links TRBV4-1 with TRBJ1-2, with TRBD1 identical over 7 bases. V dropped 3 bases and J dropped 6; count of bases not matched to a gene: 7. This CDR3 region has 14 residues. Germline lookup yields CDR1 MGHRA and CDR2 YSYEKL. This chain's CDR3 is CASSHRQGVDGYTF. The CDR3 nucleotides are TGCGCCAGCAGCCATAGACAGGGTGTGGATGGCTACACCTTC.

The chain carries TRBV5-5 and TRBJ2-3, with a possible D match to TRBD2 (6 bases). The CDR3 extends over 15 amino acids. Germline V gene data show CDR1 as SGHKS and CDR2 as YYEKEE (reference sequence). Trimming cost V 0 bases and J 0 bases, with 8 bases left between them. CDR3 protein: CASSLGGTSTDTQYF. CDR3 coding DNA: TGTGCCAGCAGCTTGGGGGGGACTAGCACAGATACGCAGTATTTT.

This clone was observed once. The gene calls are TRBV6-5 and TRBJ2-7, with 9 bases identical to TRBD2. This CDR3 comprises 15 residues. V lost 5 bases and J lost 2; bases outside the gene matches: 7. The germline CDR1 and CDR2 sequences are MNHEY and SVGAGI. In DNA, the CDR3 is TGTGCCAGCAGTACCCCCGGCGGGGGGGCCTACGAGCAGTACTTC. Protein product: CASSTPGGGAYEQYF.

The chain links TRBV9 to TRBJ2-3, with 9 bases aligning to TRBD2. The CDR3 consists of 18 residues. Trimming took 0 bases from V and 5 from J; bases not matched to a gene: 13. Germline V gives CDR1 SGDLS, CDR2 YYNGEE. The CDR3: CASSVVGPTAGGIDTQYF. The CDR3 DNA follows: TGTGCCAGCAGCGTAGTTGGTCCGACTGCGGGGGGGATAGATACGCAGTATTTT.

The chain combines TRBV9 with TRBJ2-1; unclear D gene. The germline V gene has CDR1 SGDLS and CDR2 YYNGEE. The CDR3 sequence is 15 residues long. Between the trimmed V and J ends, which lost 3 bases and 0 bases, there was a span of 10 bases. The CDR3 nucleotides are TGTGCCAGCAGCGCTCGGGTACCCTCCTACAATGAGCAGTTCTTC. Protein product: CASSARVPSYNEQFF.

This clone showed up just a few times. V gene TRBV6-1 combines with J gene TRBJ2-7; TRBD2 is a possible D gene (7 bases). The CDR3 contains 15 residues. Germline V gene lookup returns CDR1 MNHNS and CDR2 SASEGT. V lost 1 base, J lost 4 bases, and 14 bases lay in between. As DNA, the CDR3 is TGTGCCAGCAGTGAAGATGGGGGGGCGGGATACGAGCAGTACTTC. It translates to CASSEDGGAGYEQYF.

The chain joins TRBV5-1 to TRBJ2-5; no clear D. Germline assignment: CDR1 SGHRS and CDR2 YFSETQ. The CDR3 contains 13 residues. The V end lost 0 bases, the J end lost 4 bases, and 7 bases lay between the germline ends. Here the CDR3 reads CASSLVTGETQYF. The CDR3 DNA follows: TGCGCCAGCAGCTTGGTTACGGGAGAGACCCAGTACTTC. Using reference TRBV5-1 and TRBJ2-5 for the parts outside the CDR3, the full variable domain is KAGVTQTPRYLIKTRGQQVTLSCSPISGHRSVSWYQQTPGQGLQFLFEYFSETQRNKGNFPGRFSGRQFSNSRSEMNVSTLELGDSALYLCASSLVTGETQYFGPGTRLLVL.

This clone was seen once. This rearrangement joins TRBV27 to TRBJ2-7; 9 bases agree with TRBD1. The CDR3 loop spans 16 amino acids. The V segment lost 5 bases and the J segment 7 bases; nucleotides outside the gene matches: 15. From germline, CDR1 is MNHEY and CDR2 SMNVEV (reference sequence). The CDR3 region has the DNA TGTGCCAGCAGTCCCCGCCCGAACAGGGGGCTTCGGGAGCAGTACTTC. Protein product: CASSPRPNRGLREQYF.

This sequence joins TRBV9 and TRBJ1-6; D not resolved. Trimming shortened V by 4 bases and J by 12 bases, and 14 bases separated the two germline ends. CDR1 is SGDLS, CDR2 YYNGEE, per germline. There are 13 residues in the CDR3. The CDR3 loop is CASSLDGGGPLHF. Here the CDR3 DNA reads TGTGCCAGCAGCCTAGACGGAGGTGGACCCCTCCACTTT.

The V gene is TRBV19, the J gene TRBJ1-2; the D is unclear. The germline V gene encodes CDR1 LNHDA and CDR2 SQIVND (reference sequence). This CDR3 is 14 amino acids long. V lost 6 bases to trimming and J lost 7 bases, with 18 bases between them. The CDR3 DNA reads TGTGCCAGTAGAGCTGGTAGTGGAGTAGGTGGCTACACCTTC. Translation: CASRAGSGVGGYTF.

The gene calls are TRBV9 and TRBJ2-7; weak D call: TRBD1 (6 bases). CDR3 length: 14 residues. V lost 3 bases and J 5 bases, leaving 15 bases between the germline ends. Germline V gene data show CDR1 as SGDLS and CDR2 as YYNGEE. The CDR3 loop reads CASSAQGHWDEQYF. CDR3 in DNA: TGTGCCAGCAGCGCACAGGGACACTGGGACGAGCAGTACTTC.

The J gene is TRBJ2-7, the V gene TRBV4-1, with D unresolved. From germline, CDR1 is MGHRA and CDR2 YSYEKL. The CDR3 is made up of 13 amino acids. Trimming pared 4 bases from V and 1 base from J, leaving 8 bases between. The CDR3 sequence: CASSPEPSYEQYF. As DNA, the CDR3 is TGCGCCAGCAGCCCGGAGCCTTCCTACGAGCAGTACTTC.

The gene calls are TRBV11-2 and TRBJ2-5, with 10 bases identical to TRBD2. Losses at the gene ends were 1 base for V and 7 bases for J; bases not matched to a gene: 9. The CDR3 length is 16 residues. Looked up from germline, CDR1 is SGHAT and CDR2 is FQNNGV. The CDR3 nucleotides are TGTGCCAGCAGCTTAGTAGCTAGCGGGGGTCCGCGGACCCAGTACTTC. Encoded protein: CASSLVASGGPRTQYF.

The chain has TRBV20-1 and TRBJ2-1; D is possibly TRBD2 (5 bases). Germline values: CDR1 DFQATT, CDR2 SNEGSKA (reference sequence). The germline V and J ends were trimmed by 3 bases and 9 bases, with 12 bases remaining between them. This CDR3 is built from 12 residues. The CDR3 DNA sequence: TGCAGTGCTAGTTCCGATGGAGGTGAGCAGTTCTTC. Residues: CSASSDGGEQFF.

The chain uses TRBV6-6 and TRBJ2-7; D may be TRBD2 (6 bases). CDR3 length: 16 amino acids. Germline loops: CDR1 MNHNY, CDR2 SVGAGI (reference sequence). The ends were cut back, 0 bases at V and 4 bases at J, with 16 bases in the middle. The CDR3 nucleotides read TGTGCCAGCAGTTACTCGATTCGCGGGGACCTATACGAGCAGTACTTC. Translated: CASSYSIRGDLYEQYF.

The chain employs TRBV11-2 and TRBJ2-7; 8 nucleotides align to TRBD1. CDR3 length: 16 amino acids. Per germline, CDR1 SGHAT and CDR2 FQNNGV. V lost 5 bases, J lost 6 bases, and 15 bases stayed unmatched. CDR3 region: CASSTYGQGTPTEQYF. The CDR3 DNA sequence: TGTGCCAGCAGCACCTATGGACAGGGTACCCCTACCGAGCAGTACTTC.

The rearrangement links TRBV25-1 to TRBJ1-1; D call uncertain. The CDR3 runs to 14 residues. The V gene's germline CDR1 is MGHDK and CDR2 SYGVNS. Trimming left V 1 base short and J 6 bases short, with 12 bases between. The CDR3 DNA reads as TGTGCCAGCAGTGAATTAACCCCTGAGGCTGAAGCTTTCTTT. Protein product: CASSELTPEAEAFF. The whole variable domain, remainder taken from reference TRBV25-1 and TRBJ1-1, is EADIYQTPRYLVIGTGKKITLECSQTMGHDKMYWYQQDPGMELHLIHYSYGVNSTEKGDLSSESTVSRIRTEHFPLTLESARPSHTSQYLCASSELTPEAEAFFGQGTRLTVV.

This clone was seen once. The chain links TRBV29-1 to TRBJ1-1, with TRBD1 matching 7 bases. With 4 bases clipped from V and 0 bases from J, the junction kept 5 bases outside the gene matches. In germline, CDR1 is SQVTM, CDR2 ANQGSEA. The CDR3 covers 14 residues. The CDR3 loop reads CSVGADRVNTEAFF. CDR3 DNA sequence: TGCAGCGTTGGAGCTGACAGGGTGAACACTGAAGCTTTCTTT. Full variable domain (missing parts from reference TRBV29-1 and TRBJ1-1): SAVISQKPSRDICQRGTSLTIQCQVDSQVTMMFWYRQQPGQSLTLIATANQGSEATYESGFVIDKFPISRPNLTFSTLTVSNMSPEDSSIYLCSVGADRVNTEAFFGQGTRLTVV.

The CDR3 here is CASSPGTGVYNSPLHF. The CDR3 DNA reads as TGTGCCAGCAGCCCCGGGACAGGGGTTTATAATTCACCCCTCCACTTT. The rearrangement joins TRBV9 to TRBJ1-6; TRBD1 agrees at 10 bases. Per germline, CDR1 SGDLS and CDR2 YYNGEE. Trimming took 4 bases from V and 4 from J; bases not matched to a gene: 5. The CDR3 extends over 16 amino acids.